What follows are 20 T cell receptor beta chains derived from one specimen sequenced in a study of T cell responses to AZD1222 COVID-19 vaccine. The repertoire was sequenced with immunoSEQ multiplex PCR; TCRdb's copy has only in-frame clones and lacks some. Among under 100,000 clones listed, over 75% were seen once. Sample: peripheral blood, taken on day 0 of AZD1222 vaccination. The receptors come from an adult in good health.

The V gene is TRBV6-5, the J gene TRBJ1-2; D is uncertain. The V gene lost 4 bases and the J gene lost 4 bases, with 13 bases spanning the gap. The CDR3 runs to 14 residues. CDR1 and CDR2 (germline): MNHEY, SVGAGI. The chain's CDR3 is CASSFTEAPYGYTF. The CDR3 DNA reads TGTGCCAGCAGTTTCACCGAAGCTCCCTATGGCTACACCTTC.

The chain employs TRBV2 and TRBJ1-1; tentatively, D is TRBD1 (5 bases). Trimming left V 4 bases short and J 5 bases short, with 14 bases between. This CDR3 is built from 14 residues. Germline V gives CDR1 SNHLY, CDR2 FYNNEI. The CDR3 nucleotides read TGTGCCAGCAGTGGTAAACAGGTAGGGACTGAAGCTTTCTTT. Its protein is CASSGKQVGTEAFF.

This clone has a handful of counts. The V gene is TRBV4-1, the J gene TRBJ1-5; no definite D call. Germline V gives CDR1 MGHRA, CDR2 YSYEKL. The CDR3 is 15 amino acids. The V gene lost 0 bases and the J gene lost 5 bases, with 11 bases spanning the gap. The CDR3 DNA is TGCGCCAGCAGCCAAGATGGCGGTTATGATCAGCCCCAGCATTTT. Protein product: CASSQDGGYDQPQHF.

CDR3 nucleotides: TGTGCCAGCAGCCCAAGGTCTGATCAGCCCCAGCATTTT. Amino acid sequence: CASSPRSDQPQHF. This chain connects TRBV9 to TRBJ1-5; D not certain. Trimming cost V 4 bases and J 5 bases, with 10 bases left between them. The CDR3 extends over 13 amino acids. CDR1 SGDLS and CDR2 YYNGEE come from the germline V gene.

V usage is TRBV7-9 and J usage is TRBJ1-4, with D possibly matching TRBD1 (5 bases). Germline V gives CDR1 SEHNR, CDR2 FQNEAQ (reference sequence). The CDR3 extends over 16 amino acids. Trimming took 4 bases from V and 4 from J, leaving 16 bases between them. In DNA form, the CDR3 reads TGTGCCAGCAGCTCTCTCGGGCGGACACGTAATGAAAAACTGTTTTTT. Its translation: CASSSLGRTRNEKLFF.

V usage is TRBV5-5 and J usage is TRBJ1-5; D not resolved. CDR1 and CDR2 (germline): SGHKS, YYEKEE (reference sequence). With 0 bases removed from V and 5 bases from J, the gap between germline ends came to 6 bases. The CDR3 covers 13 residues. The CDR3 reads CASSLGTYQPQHF. As DNA, the CDR3 is TGTGCCAGCAGCTTGGGAACCTATCAGCCCCAGCATTTT.

This chain connects TRBV2 to TRBJ2-2; the D gene could be TRBD1 or TRBD2 (6 bases each). Germline assignment: CDR1 SNHLY and CDR2 FYNNEI. The CDR3 length is 14 residues. The germline V and J ends were trimmed by 6 bases and 4 bases, with 12 bases remaining between them. The CDR3 here is CASSYGGGTGELFF. In DNA, the CDR3 is TGTGCCAGCAGCTACGGAGGGGGCACCGGGGAGCTGTTTTTT.

The chain is built from TRBV5-6 and TRBJ2-7; the D gene is possibly TRBD2 (6 bases). This CDR3 region has 12 residues. The V gene's germline CDR1 is SGHDT and CDR2 YYEEEE. V was shortened by 0 bases and J by 6 bases, with 7 bases between the two germline ends. CDR3 coding DNA: TGTGCCAGCAGCTTGGCCGGGGGCGAGCAGTACTTC. It codes for CASSLAGGEQYF.

The V call is TRBV7-2, the J call TRBJ2-1; 9 bases match TRBD2. The CDR3 consists of 16 residues. J gave up 5 bases and V 5 bases, and 10 bases lay outside the gene matches. Germline V gene sequence: CDR1 SGHTA, CDR2 FQGNSA. The CDR3 spells CASSLTLTSGHNEQFF. In DNA, the CDR3 is TGTGCCAGCAGCCTAACCTTGACTAGCGGACACAATGAGCAGTTCTTC.

This clone was seen only a few times. The chain joins TRBV6-5 to TRBJ1-5, with 7 positions matching TRBD1. The CDR3 is 11 residues long. Germline V gives CDR1 MNHEY, CDR2 SVGAGI. The CDR3 DNA reads TGTATGACAGGGTTGAATCAGCCCCAGCATTTT. Protein sequence: CMTGLNQPQHF.

The chain's CDR3 is CASIAPDRGRQQPQHF. CDR3 DNA sequence: TGTGCCAGTATCGCTCCCGACAGGGGACGACAGCAGCCCCAGCATTTT. The chain couples TRBV19 to TRBJ1-5; 8 bases line up with TRBD1. CDR1 and CDR2 (germline): LNHDA, SQIVND (reference sequence). The CDR3 extends over 16 amino acids. J gave up 7 bases and V 7 bases, and 15 bases lay outside the gene matches. The complete variable domain, with remaining parts taken from reference TRBV19 and TRBJ1-5, reads DGGITQSPKYLFRKEGQNVTLSCEQNLNHDAMYWYRQDPGQGLRLIYYSQIVNDFQKGDIAEGYSVSREKKESFPLTVTSAQKNPTAFYLCASIAPDRGRQQPQHFGDGTRLSIL.

The chain is built from TRBV6-5 and TRBJ2-1; 10 bases fit TRBD2. Germline lookup yields CDR1 MNHEY and CDR2 SVGAGI. The CDR3 totals 15 residues. V gave up 10 bases and J gave up 5 bases; unmatched junction bases: 11. The CDR3: CAINSGTSVDNEQFF. As DNA, the CDR3 is TGTGCCATCAATTCCGGGACTAGCGTGGACAATGAGCAGTTCTTC.

The chain has TRBV11-2 and TRBJ2-5, with D tentatively TRBD2 (6 bases). The CDR3 extends over 15 amino acids. The germline V gene encodes CDR1 SGHAT and CDR2 FQNNGV. Between the trimmed V and J ends, which lost 4 bases and 1 base, there was a span of 13 bases. For the CDR3, the DNA is TGTGCCAGCAGCTACGGGGGACGGATCCAAGAGACCCAGTACTTC. Translation gives CASSYGGRIQETQYF.

This chain links TRBV28 with TRBJ1-2; TRBD1 might be the D (6 bases). The CDR3 runs to 13 residues. The germline gives CDR1 MDHEN, CDR2 SYDVKM. V dropped 5 bases and J dropped 2 bases, with 9 bases sitting between them. The CDR3 reads CASSQDSNYGYTF. Here the CDR3 DNA reads TGTGCCAGCAGTCAGGACAGCAACTATGGCTACACCTTC.

The chain carries TRBV27 and TRBJ2-7; D might be TRBD2 (5 bases). Germline CDR1 and CDR2: MNHEY and SMNVEV (reference sequence). With 5 bases removed from V and 0 bases from J, the gap between germline ends came to 17 bases. The CDR3 has 16 residues. Here the CDR3 DNA reads TGTGCCAGCAGTAGGGAGCGCTCGGCCAGCTCCTACGAGCAGTACTTC. Translated: CASSRERSASSYEQYF.

The table lists this clone with a few counts. J is TRBJ1-1 and V is TRBV5-4; TRBD1 might be the D (5 bases). V lost 4 bases and J lost 5, with 12 bases in between. Germline V CDR1 and CDR2: SGHNT, YYREEE (reference sequence). The CDR3 is 13 residues long. CDR3 protein: CASSPVGGTEAFF. The CDR3 DNA reads as TGTGCCAGCAGCCCGGTGGGGGGGACTGAAGCTTTCTTT.

The gene calls are TRBV28 and TRBJ1-1, with D perhaps matching TRBD1 (6 bases). Germline-derived CDR1 and CDR2 are MDHEN and SYDVKM. This CDR3 is built from 14 residues. Trimming took off 8 bases at V and 5 bases at J, with 18 bases between the two ends. Here the CDR3 reads CASSKAGDGTEAFF. The CDR3 DNA reads TGTGCCAGCTCCAAGGCAGGGGATGGGACTGAAGCTTTCTTT.

In this sample, this clone turned up a few times. The chain is built from TRBV5-1 and TRBJ1-5; a weak D match, TRBD1 (5 bases). Germline loops: CDR1 SGHRS, CDR2 YFSETQ. V gave up 0 bases and J gave up 5 bases, with 9 bases separating them. The CDR3 totals 14 residues. The CDR3 DNA sequence: TGCGCCAGCAGCTTGGAGGGGAATCATCAGCCCCAGCATTTT. Encoded protein: CASSLEGNHQPQHF.

The gene calls are TRBV19 and TRBJ1-6; possibly TRBD1 for D (5 bases). The V end was cut by 10 bases, the J end by 5 bases, with 15 bases between. The germline V gene has CDR1 LNHDA and CDR2 SQIVND (reference sequence). The CDR3 runs to 14 residues. CDR3 nucleotides: TGTGCCACCGCCCCGACGGGGGATAATTCACCCCTCCACTTT. Its protein is CATAPTGDNSPLHF.

The chain links TRBV5-4 to TRBJ2-5; no reliable D call. Trimming stripped 0 bases from V and 5 bases from J, with 8 bases between. The CDR3 runs 13 residues. Germline V gene sequence: CDR1 SGHNT, CDR2 YYREEE (reference sequence). CDR3 loop: CASSLEGWETQYF. The CDR3 DNA reads as TGTGCCAGCAGCTTGGAAGGGTGGGAGACCCAGTACTTC.